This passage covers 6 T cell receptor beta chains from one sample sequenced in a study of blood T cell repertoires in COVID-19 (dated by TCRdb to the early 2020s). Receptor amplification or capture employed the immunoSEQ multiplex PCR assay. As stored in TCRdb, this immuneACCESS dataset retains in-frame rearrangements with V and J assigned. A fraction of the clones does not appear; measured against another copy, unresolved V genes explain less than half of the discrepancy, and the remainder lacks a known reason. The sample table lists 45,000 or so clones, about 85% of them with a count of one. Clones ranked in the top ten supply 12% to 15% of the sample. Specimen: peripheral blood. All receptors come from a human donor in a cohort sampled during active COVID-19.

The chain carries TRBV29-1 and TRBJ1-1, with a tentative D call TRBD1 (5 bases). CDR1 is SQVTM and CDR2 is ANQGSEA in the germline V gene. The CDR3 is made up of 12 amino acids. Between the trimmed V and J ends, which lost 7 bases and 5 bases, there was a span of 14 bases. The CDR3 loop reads CSAGTLRTEAFF. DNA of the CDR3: TGCAGCGCGGGGACCTTGAGGACTGAAGCTTTCTTT.

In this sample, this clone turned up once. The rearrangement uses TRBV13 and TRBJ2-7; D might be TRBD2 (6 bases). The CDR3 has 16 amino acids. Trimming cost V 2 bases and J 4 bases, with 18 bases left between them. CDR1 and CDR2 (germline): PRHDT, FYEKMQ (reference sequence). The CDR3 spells CASSLWVAGTTYEQYF. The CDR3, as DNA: TGTGCCAGCAGCTTATGGGTTGCGGGGACGACGTACGAGCAGTACTTC.

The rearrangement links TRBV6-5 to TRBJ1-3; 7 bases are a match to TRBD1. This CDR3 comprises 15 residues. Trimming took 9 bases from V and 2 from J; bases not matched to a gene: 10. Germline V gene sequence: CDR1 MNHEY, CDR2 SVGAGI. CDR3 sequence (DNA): TGTGCCAGTAGATTCGACAGGGCTCCTGGAAACACCATATATTTT. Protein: CASRFDRAPGNTIYF.

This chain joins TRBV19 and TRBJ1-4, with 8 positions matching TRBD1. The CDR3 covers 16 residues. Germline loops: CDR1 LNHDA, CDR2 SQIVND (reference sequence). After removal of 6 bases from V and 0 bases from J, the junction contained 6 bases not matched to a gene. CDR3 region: CASRADRGSTNEKLFF. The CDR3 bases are TGTGCCAGTAGGGCTGACAGGGGCTCAACTAATGAAAAACTGTTTTTT.

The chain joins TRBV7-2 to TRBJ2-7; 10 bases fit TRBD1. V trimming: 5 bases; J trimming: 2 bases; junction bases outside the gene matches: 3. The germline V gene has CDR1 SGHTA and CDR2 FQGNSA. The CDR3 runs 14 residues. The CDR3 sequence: CASSPGQGTYEQYF. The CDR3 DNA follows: TGTGCCAGCAGCCCGGGACAGGGGACCTACGAGCAGTACTTC.

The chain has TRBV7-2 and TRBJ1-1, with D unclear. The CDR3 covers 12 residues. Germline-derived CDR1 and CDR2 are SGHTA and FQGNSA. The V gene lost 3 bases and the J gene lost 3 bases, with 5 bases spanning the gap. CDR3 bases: TGTGCCAGCAGCTTTCTCGACACTGAAGCTTTCTTT. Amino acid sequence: CASSFLDTEAFF.